A single sample is the source of the 16 T cell receptor beta chains below, sequenced in a study of blood T cell repertoires in COVID-19. TCRdb keeps only in-frame clones here, not all; method: immunoSEQ multiplex PCR. Here the sample spans roughly 360,000 clones, approximately 90% being singletons. Sequencing was performed on PBMCs or T cells enriched from blood (not recorded which). These receptors were collected from a woman aged 25 to 45 with acute COVID-19.

The genes are TRBV15 and TRBJ1-2, with D tentatively TRBD1 (5 bases). The CDR3 has 15 residues. Germline V CDR1 and CDR2: LNHNV, YYDKDF (reference sequence). The ends were cut back, 6 bases at V and 8 bases at J, with 22 bases in the middle. The CDR3 coding sequence is TGTGCCACCAGGATCGGGGGGGATAGGGTGCGCGGCTACACCTTC. This sequence encodes CATRIGGDRVRGYTF.

The chain recombines TRBV30 with TRBJ2-2; 11 nucleotides match TRBD1. Germline V gene lookup returns CDR1 GTSNPN and CDR2 SVGIG (reference sequence). CDR3 length: 13 amino acids. Unmatched junction bases numbered 3, after V lost 5 bases and J lost 7 bases. The CDR3 bases are TGTGCCTGGGGACAGGGGGCGGACGGGGAGCTGTTTTTT. Its protein is CAWGQGADGELFF.

The V call is TRBV18, the J call TRBJ2-3, with 8 positions matching TRBD2. The J segment lost 2 bases and the V segment lost 3 bases, leaving 4 bases of the junction unmatched. Germline values: CDR1 KGHSH, CDR2 LQKENI. The CDR3 runs 15 residues. The CDR3 DNA is TGTGCCAGCTCACCCAGCGGGGGCCCCACAGATACGCAGTATTTT. This codes for CASSPSGGPTDTQYF.

The chain has TRBV18 and TRBJ1-6, with D uncertain. V was clipped by 8 bases and J by 0 bases, with 11 bases between them. CDR1 and CDR2 from the germline V gene are KGHSH and LQKENI. This CDR3 is built from 15 residues. As DNA, the CDR3 is TGTGCCAGCCAGGCGCAGGTCTCCTATAATTCACCCCTCCACTTT. It translates to CASQAQVSYNSPLHF.

The CDR3 sequence is CASSALENTEAFF. The CDR3 region has the DNA TGTGCCAGCAGCGCCCTAGAGAACACTGAAGCTTTCTTT. V gene TRBV9 combines with J gene TRBJ1-1; D remains unclear. The CDR3 extends over 13 amino acids. Germline loops: CDR1 SGDLS, CDR2 YYNGEE. The V gene lost 3 bases and the J gene lost 1 base, with 7 bases spanning the gap.

This clone is a singleton in its sample. The chain uses TRBV24-1 and TRBJ1-5, with D uncertain. The V end lost 4 bases, the J end lost 0 bases, and 9 bases lay between the germline ends. The CDR3 spans 15 residues. Per the germline V gene, CDR1 is KGHDR and CDR2 is SFDVKD. CDR3 DNA: TGTGCCACCAGTGAAGGAGGACGTAGCAATCAGCCCCAGCATTTT. This translates into CATSEGGRSNQPQHF.

This chain connects TRBV10-3 to TRBJ1-1; D may be TRBD1 (6 bases). The CDR3 consists of 14 residues. CDR1 ENHRY and CDR2 SYGVKD come from the germline V gene. V dropped 5 bases and J dropped 5 bases, with 15 bases sitting between them. The CDR3 DNA follows: TGTGCCATCAGTAAAAGCGGGGGGCGGACTGAAGCTTTCTTT. Its translation is CAISKSGGRTEAFF.

This chain uses TRBV25-1 with TRBJ2-2; D is unresolved. Germline loops: CDR1 MGHDK, CDR2 SYGVNS. The CDR3 contains 14 residues. With 4 bases removed from V and 3 bases from J, the gap between germline ends came to 9 bases. In DNA, the CDR3 is TGTGCCAGCAGTGTCTACGGAGACACCGGGGAGCTGTTTTTT. This gives the protein CASSVYGDTGELFF.

The V gene is TRBV18, the J gene TRBJ2-1, with a tentative D call TRBD1 (5 bases). With 6 bases removed from V and 8 bases from J, the gap between germline ends came to 11 bases. Germline values: CDR1 KGHSH, CDR2 LQKENI. The CDR3 loop spans 12 amino acids. CDR3 sequence reads: CASSKIRDEQFF. CDR3 nucleotides: TGTGCCAGCTCGAAAATCAGGGATGAGCAGTTCTTC.

The rearrangement uses TRBV3-1 (or the pseudogene TRBV3-2) and TRBJ1-1; 7 bases map to TRBD1. The J segment lost 0 bases and the V segment lost 6 bases, leaving 13 bases of the junction unmatched. The CDR3 runs 17 residues. In germline, CDR1 is LGHDT, CDR2 YNNKEL (reference sequence). CDR3 amino acids: CASSNRLGTDMNTEAFF. For the CDR3, the DNA is TGTGCCAGCAGTAACCGGTTAGGGACAGACATGAACACTGAAGCTTTCTTT.

This clone was seen once. This chain connects TRBV12-3 or TRBV12-4 to TRBJ1-1, with 8 bases that match TRBD1. This CDR3 is built from 13 residues. V gave up 6 bases and J gave up 5 bases; unmatched junction bases: 5. CDR3 DNA: TGTGCCAGCAGCCAGGGGGCCGAAACTGAAGCTTTCTTT. Protein: CASSQGAETEAFF.

The CDR3 protein is CASSYSSGIRAYEQYF. CDR3 in DNA: TGTGCCAGCAGTTACTCTTCCGGGATTCGCGCCTACGAGCAGTACTTC. V gene TRBV6-5 combines with J gene TRBJ2-7; possibly TRBD2 for D (5 bases). The CDR3 spans 16 residues. Germline V gene lookup returns CDR1 MNHEY and CDR2 SVGAGI. The V gene lost 0 bases and the J gene lost 2 bases, with 14 bases spanning the gap.

V is TRBV7-9 and J is TRBJ1-5; no firm D call. The V and J ends lost 5 bases and 5 bases respectively, with 13 bases between them. Germline CDR1 reads SEHNR; CDR2 reads FQNEAQ (reference sequence). The CDR3 extends over 14 amino acids. Here the CDR3 DNA reads TGTGCCAGCAGCCGAGGAGAGACTTATCAGCCCCAGCATTTT. This sequence encodes CASSRGETYQPQHF.

The chain recombines TRBV7-9 with TRBJ1-1; D unresolved. Germline loops: CDR1 SEHNR, CDR2 FQNEAQ (reference sequence). This CDR3 is 18 amino acids long. The germline V and J ends were trimmed by 3 bases and 2 bases, with 22 bases remaining between them. The CDR3 spells CASSFGEGWVRTNTEAFF. CDR3 sequence (DNA): TGTGCCAGCAGCTTCGGGGAGGGCTGGGTTAGGACCAACACTGAAGCTTTCTTT.

The CDR3 loop reads CASSDPRGTGGYEQYF. CDR3 nucleotides: TGTGCCAGCAGTGACCCGAGGGGGACAGGGGGTTACGAGCAGTACTTC. This sequence joins TRBV25-1 and TRBJ2-7; 11 positions match TRBD1. Germline CDR1 and CDR2: MGHDK and SYGVNS. The V gene end was trimmed by 3 bases and the J gene end by 4 bases; junction bases not matched to a gene: 8. CDR3 length: 16 residues.

J is TRBJ2-7 and V is TRBV18; D is unclear. V lost 2 bases and J lost 3, with 11 bases in between. The CDR3 covers 14 residues. Looked up from germline, CDR1 is KGHSH and CDR2 is LQKENI. The CDR3 sequence: CASSPESSNYEQYF. CDR3 nucleotide sequence: TGTGCCAGCTCACCAGAGAGTTCCAACTACGAGCAGTACTTC.